The 10 T cell receptor beta chains below all came from one sample that was sequenced in a study of control samples from healthy donors and cancer patients. The method was immunoSEQ multiplex PCR; TCRdb's version includes in-frame clones alone and lacks a portion of them. Of around 130,000 clones in the sample, roughly 90% are singletons; the top ten hold 40%. Sequences were obtained from blood. These receptor sequences come from a man aged 45 to 65 in good health.

The chain uses TRBV5-6 and TRBJ2-1, with D perhaps TRBD1 or TRBD2 (7 bases each). This CDR3 spans 11 amino acids. CDR1 SGHDT and CDR2 YYEEEE come from the germline V gene. Trimming took 7 bases from V and 9 from J, leaving 11 bases between them. CDR3 bases: TGTGCCAGCGGGAGGGACAGTGAGCAGTTCTTC. It is translated as CASGRDSEQFF.

In DNA form, the CDR3 reads TGTGCCAGTAGCCCGATACTTAATGAAAAACTGTTTTTT. It encodes CASSPILNEKLFF. V is TRBV19 and J is TRBJ1-4; no clear D gene. Looked up from germline, CDR1 is LNHDA and CDR2 is SQIVND (reference sequence). CDR3 size: 13 residues. Trimming removed 6 bases from V and 4 bases from J, with 9 bases in between.

V is TRBV3-1 (or the pseudogene TRBV3-2) and J is TRBJ2-1; TRBD2 matches 8 bases. The length of the CDR3 is 15 residues. V was pared by 4 bases and J by 7 bases, with 9 bases of the junction left unmatched. Germline values: CDR1 LGHDT, CDR2 YNNKEL (reference sequence). This chain's CDR3 is CASSRGGNGFNEQFF. CDR3 bases: TGTGCCAGCAGCCGCGGGGGGAACGGGTTTAATGAGCAGTTCTTC.

This chain links TRBV6-5 with TRBJ1-1, with D possibly matching TRBD1 (5 bases). This CDR3 has 12 residues. The V and J ends lost 5 bases and 7 bases respectively, with 11 bases between them. Germline-derived CDR1 and CDR2 are MNHEY and SVGAGI. CDR3 coding DNA: TGTGCCAGCAGTCAGCTAAGGGGTGAAGCTTTCTTT. Its protein product is CASSQLRGEAFF.

The chain has TRBV11-3 and TRBJ1-1; D remains unclear. The germline CDR1 and CDR2 sequences are SGHNT and YENEEA. The CDR3 covers 14 residues. With 1 base removed from V and 0 bases from J, the gap between germline ends came to 6 bases. The CDR3 DNA follows: TGTGCCAGCAGCTTAGGGCCTATGAACACTGAAGCTTTCTTT. It encodes CASSLGPMNTEAFF.

This rearrangement joins TRBV7-9 to TRBJ2-1, with a tentative D call TRBD1 (7 bases). This CDR3 is 17 amino acids long. The V gene's germline CDR1 is SEHNR and CDR2 FQNEAQ (reference sequence). The germline V and J ends were trimmed by 5 bases and 1 base, with 18 bases remaining between them. The CDR3 reads CASSGPGPGGSYNEQFF. CDR3 DNA: TGTGCCAGCAGCGGTCCGGGACCAGGGGGGTCCTACAATGAGCAGTTCTTC. Variable domain in full (rest from reference TRBV7-9 and TRBJ2-1): DTGVSQNPRHKITKRGQNVTFRCDPISEHNRLYWYRQTLGQGPEFLTYFQNEAQLEKSRLLSDRFSAERPKGSFSTLEIQRTEQGDSAMYLCASSGPGPGGSYNEQFFGPGTRLTVL.

V is TRBV7-9 and J is TRBJ2-5; D might be TRBD2 (6 bases). Trimming removed 5 bases at V and 4 bases at J, with 14 bases between. Per the germline V gene, CDR1 is SEHNR and CDR2 is FQNEAQ (reference sequence). This CDR3 is 14 amino acids long. In nucleotides, the CDR3 is TGTGCCAGCAGCCCGGGACTGGCAGCAGAGACCCAGTACTTC. This sequence encodes CASSPGLAAETQYF.

The chain uses TRBV2 and TRBJ1-5; D gene ambiguous. The CDR3 has 12 amino acids. Trimming cost V 7 bases and J 5 bases, with 9 bases left between them. In germline, CDR1 is SNHLY, CDR2 FYNNEI. The CDR3 DNA reads as TGTGCCAGCACCAGAGGCGATCAGCCCCAGCATTTT. Translating it yields CASTRGDQPQHF.

The chain employs TRBV6-4 and TRBJ1-6; no reliable D call. The germline gives CDR1 MRHNA, CDR2 SNTAGT. Trimming cost V 8 bases and J 6 bases, with 11 bases left between them. This CDR3 is 13 amino acids long. DNA of the CDR3: TGTGCCAGCTCAAAGAAGTCTAATTCACCCCTCCACTTT. This gives the protein CASSKKSNSPLHF.

The rearrangement links TRBV7-2 to TRBJ1-1, with D hard to call. With 6 bases removed from V and 4 bases from J, the gap between germline ends came to 12 bases. The germline CDR1 and CDR2 sequences are SGHTA and FQGNSA. This CDR3 has 13 residues. CDR3 bases: TGTGCCAGCAGTGTGGGTGGAGGCACTGAAGCTTTCTTT. Its translation is CASSVGGGTEAFF.